Listed below are T cell receptor beta chains from one sample, sequenced in a study of T cell repertoires in cytomegalovirus infection. Which antigens these TCRs recognize remains unknown. One entry per CDR3 protein results from TCRdb running MiXCR on the reads. The data hold some 71,000 distinct CDR3 sequences, with around 28% observed a single time. The sample consisted of CD8+ T cells from cultured PBMCs, taken from culture after CMV antigen stimulation. The origin of the receptors is a human donor in good health (CMV status not recorded). Some clones in this sample may be carry-over from other donors' samples. The CDR3 runs from the conserved cysteine through the conserved F or W. The D gene is left open where the match is weak. Not every row has a clone size; where given, it reads once, few, many or a size class.

CASSPLQGANQPQHF	TGTGCCAGCAGCCCCCTACAGGGCGCCAATCAGCCCCAGCATTTT	TRBV7-8	.	.	TRBJ1-5
CASSLGTAGTDTQYF	TGTGCCAGCAGTTTAGGGACAGCGGGTACAGATACGCAGTATTTT	TRBV28	few	.	TRBJ2-3
CATSIGQYSNQPQHF	TGTGCCACCAGCATAGGACAGTATAGCAATCAGCCCCAGCATTTT	TRBV15	.	.	TRBJ1-5
CASSSGQGFDEQYF	TGTGCCAGCAGTTCGGGACAGGGGTTCGACGAGCAGTACTTC	TRBV12-3/TRBV12-4	.	TRBD1	TRBJ2-7
CASILIAGAGETQYF	TGTGCCAGCATCCTCATAGCGGGAGCGGGGGAGACCCAGTACTTC	TRBV7-6	few	TRBD2	TRBJ2-5
CASSSTSGEGWDTQYF	TGTGCCAGCAGCTCAACTAGCGGGGAGGGGTGGGATACGCAGTATTTT	TRBV7-6	.	TRBD2	TRBJ2-3
CASSFGGPRARNQPQHF	TGTGCCAGCAGTTTTGGGGGGCCACGGGCGCGCAATCAGCCCCAGCATTTT	TRBV12-3/TRBV12-4	.	.	TRBJ1-5
CASSFGTLGEQFF	TGTGCCAGCAGTTTCGGAACCCTAGGTGAGCAGTTCTTC	TRBV27	.	.	TRBJ2-1
CASSQDRSGNSNQPQHF	TGCGCCAGCAGCCAAGATCGATCGGGGAATAGCAATCAGCCCCAGCATTTT	TRBV4-3	few	.	TRBJ1-5
CASSPRQGADEQFF	TGCGCCAGCAGCCCGCGACAGGGGGCTGATGAGCAGTTCTTC	TRBV4-1	.	TRBD1	TRBJ2-1
CASSETGGSYEQHF	TGTGCCAGCAGCGAAACAGGGGGCTCCTACGAGCAGCACTTC	TRBV11-2	.	TRBD1	TRBJ2-7
CSARERSSYNSPLHF	TGCAGTGCTAGAGAAAGGAGCTCCTATAATTCACCCCTCCACTTT	TRBV20-1	few	.	TRBJ1-6
CSASGSSYEQYF	TGCAGCGCTAGCGGGAGCTCCTACGAGCAGTACTTC	TRBV29-1	many	TRBD2	TRBJ2-7
CASSSRTNNEQFF	TGCGCCAGCAGCTCAAGGACAAACAATGAGCAGTTCTTC	TRBV5-1	.	.	TRBJ2-1
CASRRGGDTEAFF	TGTGCCAGCAGGAGGGGAGGGGACACTGAAGCTTTCTTT	TRBV6-1	many	.	TRBJ1-1
CASSGDQRDTQYF	TGTGCCAGTAGCGGGGACCAAAGAGATACGCAGTATTTT	TRBV19	.	.	TRBJ2-3
CASSFQGEWNQPQHF	TGTGCCAGCAGCTTCCAGGGGGAATGGAATCAGCCCCAGCATTTT	TRBV7-8	many	TRBD1	TRBJ1-5
CASSRGAAEAFF	TGTGCCAGTAGCCGGGGTGCGGCTGAAGCTTTCTTT	TRBV19	few	.	TRBJ1-1
CASSFYKDRAAFF	TGTGCCAGCAGTTTCTACAAGGACAGGGCAGCTTTCTTT	TRBV12-3/TRBV12-4	many	TRBD1	TRBJ1-1
CASSIELTDYSNQPQHF	TGTGCCAGTAGTATAGAATTGACAGATTATAGCAATCAGCCCCAGCATTTT	TRBV19	once	.	TRBJ1-5
CASSTRIGLGGNEQFF	TGTGCCAGCAGCACCCGTATCGGGCTAGGTGGTAATGAGCAGTTCTTC	TRBV7-2	many	.	TRBJ2-1
CASSNSTVDTQYF	TGTGCCAGCAGTAACTCGACAGTGGATACGCAGTATTTT	TRBV6-6	.	.	TRBJ2-3
CASSEAPPTSETQYF	TGTGCCAGCAGTGAAGCCCCGCCCACTTCAGAGACCCAGTACTTC	TRBV6-1	once	.	TRBJ2-5
CASSQEIYNRGRSAF	TGCGCCAGCAGCCAAGAGATATATAACAGGGGACGCTCGGCCTTC	TRBV4-3	few	TRBD1	TRBJ1-2